The 23 T cell receptor beta chains below come from one sample, sequenced in a study of immune evolution from preneoplasia to lung adenocarcinoma (TCRdb year 2021). Receptor amplification or capture employed the immunoSEQ multiplex PCR assay. Drawn from immuneACCESS, this table holds only the in-frame rearrangements with V and J called that TCRdb kept. Clones are partly lost; checked studies trace under half to an unresolved V gene and leave the rest unexplained. This sample has about 9,900 clones in its table, and around 89% of those were observed once. Less than 3.5% of the sample is in the top ten clones. The sample taken for sequencing was FFPE invasive lung adenocarcinoma tissue. The sample's cell subset or site label is to be understood as: frankly invasive lung adenocarcinoma (ADC). Receptor source: a person aged 65-85 years with invasive lung adenocarcinoma. Some clones in this sample may be carry-over from other donors' samples.

V is TRBV28 and J is TRBJ2-7, with 10 bases lining up with TRBD2. The trim removed 10 bases at V and 7 bases at J, leaving 16 bases unmatched. Germline values: CDR1 MDHEN, CDR2 SYDVKM. The CDR3 sequence is 15 residues long. CDR3 in DNA: TGTGCCACCCGGGGAGCGGGAGGGGCCCTGGGGGAGCAGTACTTC. Translation gives CATRGAGGALGEQYF.

The rearrangement joins TRBV5-1 to TRBJ1-4, with D possibly TRBD1 on 5 matching bases. CDR3 length: 15 amino acids. Trimming pared 4 bases from V and 3 bases from J, leaving 13 bases between. Germline V gene sequence: CDR1 SGHRS, CDR2 YFSETQ. CDR3 DNA sequence: TGCGCCAGCAGCCCCGGGGCGGGAGCTAATGAAAAACTGTTTTTT. This sequence encodes CASSPGAGANEKLFF.

The count of this clone is one. Additional DNA sequences in this sample encode the identical CDR3. This sequence joins TRBV5-4 and TRBJ2-1; D remains unclear. Germline V gene data show CDR1 as SGHNT and CDR2 as YYREEE (reference sequence). The CDR3 sequence is 12 residues long. V lost 0 bases to trimming and J lost 9 bases, with 7 bases between them. DNA of the CDR3: TGTGCCAGCAGCTTGGGACTTGGTGAGCAGTTCTTC. Its translation is CASSLGLGEQFF.

The chain uses TRBV30 and TRBJ1-5; possibly TRBD1 for D (5 bases). Trimming pared 3 bases from V and 1 base from J, leaving 10 bases between. The CDR3 runs 14 residues. Per the germline V gene, CDR1 is GTSNPN and CDR2 is SVGIG (reference sequence). The CDR3 is CAWRGQASNQPQHF. CDR3 coding DNA: TGTGCCTGGAGGGGGCAAGCGAGCAATCAGCCCCAGCATTTT.

This chain links TRBV5-1 with TRBJ2-1; 7 bases agree with TRBD1. CDR1 and CDR2 (germline): SGHRS, YFSETQ. V gave up 1 base and J gave up 5 bases; unmatched junction bases: 0. This CDR3 region has 13 residues. The CDR3 DNA reads TGCGCCAGCAGCTTGCAGGGGGACAATGAGCAGTTCTTC. Translation gives CASSLQGDNEQFF.

The gene calls are TRBV7-8 and TRBJ1-2; tentatively, D is TRBD1 (5 bases). The CDR3 loop spans 12 amino acids. Germline V lookup: CDR1 SGHVS, CDR2 FQNEAQ. The germline V and J ends were trimmed by 7 bases and 4 bases, with 10 bases remaining between them. For the CDR3, the DNA is TGTGCCAGCACCGATGGGGGCTATGGCTACACCTTC. Translating gives CASTDGGYGYTF.

The V and J genes are TRBV7-8 and TRBJ1-2, with 7 bases that match TRBD1. Germline lookup yields CDR1 SGHVS and CDR2 FQNEAQ. J was trimmed by 0 bases and V by 5 bases; bases with no gene match: 9. This CDR3 contains 16 residues. CDR3 sequence (DNA): TGTGCCAGCAGCGACCACGGACAGGCCTCTAACTATGGCTACACCTTC. Protein sequence: CASSDHGQASNYGYTF.

This rearrangement joins TRBV5-4 to TRBJ2-7; weak D call: TRBD1 (5 bases). V lost 4 bases to trimming and J lost 3 bases, with 17 bases between them. This CDR3 contains 15 residues. Germline V gene sequence: CDR1 SGHNT, CDR2 YYREEE (reference sequence). The CDR3 reads CASSQTAGDSYEQYF. The CDR3 DNA sequence: TGTGCCAGCAGCCAAACAGCTGGAGACAGCTACGAGCAGTACTTC.

This chain uses TRBV27 with TRBJ2-6; no clear D. The CDR3 loop spans 14 amino acids. V shed 0 bases and J shed 3 bases, with 3 bases lying between them. The V gene's germline CDR1 is MNHEY and CDR2 SMNVEV (reference sequence). The CDR3 DNA follows: TGTGCCAGCAGTTTATCCTTTGGGGCCAACGTCCTGACTTTC. It codes for CASSLSFGANVLTF.

The V call is TRBV19, the J call TRBJ1-4; 11 bases map to TRBD1. The CDR3 is 16 amino acids. V shed 5 bases, J shed 8 bases, and the junction held 10 bases outside the gene matches. The germline V gene encodes CDR1 LNHDA and CDR2 SQIVND (reference sequence). CDR3 DNA sequence: TGTGCCAGTAGTCCTCGGACAGGGGGCGATCAGGAAAAACTGTTTTTT. As protein: CASSPRTGGDQEKLFF.

This CDR3 is CASSSGGEETQYF. The CDR3 nucleotides read TGCGCCAGCAGCTCCGGGGGGGAAGAGACCCAGTACTTC. This chain joins TRBV5-1 and TRBJ2-5, with 8 bases aligning to TRBD2. V shed 3 bases, J shed 3 bases, and the junction held 1 base outside the gene matches. The CDR3 has 13 amino acids. Germline loops: CDR1 SGHRS, CDR2 YFSETQ.

The rearrangement links TRBV6-6 to TRBJ1-2, with D maybe TRBD1 (5 bases). The V gene's germline CDR1 is MNHNY and CDR2 SVGAGI (reference sequence). Trimming stripped 5 bases from V and 8 bases from J, with 15 bases between. The CDR3 length is 13 residues. As DNA, the CDR3 is TGTGCCAGCAGTCGGGACTCCGGAGGGGGCTACACCTTC. Translation: CASSRDSGGGYTF.

The V gene is TRBV6-1, the J gene TRBJ1-3; the D gene is possibly TRBD1 (5 bases). Trimming pared 6 bases from V and 4 bases from J, leaving 16 bases between. Per the germline V gene, CDR1 is MNHNS and CDR2 is SASEGT. The CDR3 runs to 15 residues. The CDR3 sequence: CASSATRTGGNTIYF. In DNA, the CDR3 is TGTGCCAGCAGCGCCACTCGAACAGGAGGAAACACCATATATTTT.

Here the CDR3 DNA reads TGTGCCATCCCGGTCAATCAGCCCCAGCATTTT. It translates to CAIPVNQPQHF. V gene TRBV7-3 combines with J gene TRBJ1-5; D unclear. This CDR3 contains 11 residues. Trimming removed 10 bases at V and 3 bases at J, with 7 bases between. The V gene's germline CDR1 is SGHTA and CDR2 FQGTGA.

The chain joins TRBV5-1 to TRBJ1-1; tentative D call: TRBD1 (5 bases). This CDR3 region has 14 residues. The germline V gene has CDR1 SGHRS and CDR2 YFSETQ. Deletions cut 0 bases from V and 5 bases from J, with 11 bases between. The CDR3 here is CASSLVGGRTEAFF. DNA of the CDR3: TGCGCCAGCAGCTTGGTGGGGGGAAGGACTGAAGCTTTCTTT.

The chain is built from TRBV28 and TRBJ2-7; 9 positions match TRBD1. Germline lookup yields CDR1 MDHEN and CDR2 SYDVKM. There are 18 residues in the CDR3. V was clipped by 3 bases and J by 5 bases; unmatched bases: 17. This CDR3 is CASSFPDRGQHWWNEQYF. Written as DNA, the CDR3 is TGTGCCAGCAGTTTCCCGGACAGGGGCCAACACTGGTGGAACGAGCAGTACTTC.

This chain joins TRBV5-1 and TRBJ2-1, with D possibly called TRBD1 or TRBD2 (6 bases each). The germline V and J ends were trimmed by 3 bases and 2 bases, with 12 bases remaining between them. The CDR3 sequence is 15 residues long. The germline gives CDR1 SGHRS, CDR2 YFSETQ. CDR3 sequence: CASSWEDSTYNEQFF. CDR3 coding DNA: TGCGCCAGCAGCTGGGAGGACAGCACCTACAATGAGCAGTTCTTC.

The chain employs TRBV10-2 and TRBJ2-7, with 8 bases fitting TRBD2. This CDR3 is built from 14 residues. CDR1 and CDR2 (germline): WSHSY, SAAADI. The trim removed 2 bases at V and 5 bases at J, leaving 5 bases unmatched. The CDR3 sequence: CASSEIGGGNEQYF. The CDR3 DNA follows: TGCGCCAGCAGTGAGATCGGCGGGGGGAACGAGCAGTACTTC.

V and J are TRBV29-1 and TRBJ2-5; D not resolved. CDR3 length equals 14 residues. CDR1 SQVTM and CDR2 ANQGSEA come from the germline V gene. Trimming removed 6 bases from V and 2 bases from J, with 16 bases in between. In DNA, the CDR3 is TGCAGCGTACGAAAAAGGCGTATACAAGAGACCCAGTACTTC. Amino acid sequence: CSVRKRRIQETQYF.

The chain couples TRBV4-2 to TRBJ1-2, with a possible D match to TRBD1 (6 bases). Trimming removed 0 bases from V and 6 bases from J, with 8 bases in between. The CDR3 is 13 amino acids. The germline gives CDR1 LGHNA, CDR2 YNFKEQ. Written as DNA, the CDR3 is TGTGCCAGCAGCCAAGAACAGGGCCATGGCTACACCTTC. It encodes CASSQEQGHGYTF.

The chain uses TRBV14 and TRBJ1-5, with D uncertain. In germline, CDR1 is SGHDN, CDR2 FVKESK. Trimming left V 1 base short and J 6 bases short, with 7 bases between. The CDR3 is 13 amino acids. The chain's CDR3 is CASSQGLGQPQHF. The DNA for the CDR3 is TGTGCCAGCAGCCAAGGGTTGGGTCAGCCCCAGCATTTT.

The J gene is TRBJ1-3, the V gene TRBV9; TRBD1 matches at 12 bases. V lost 0 bases and J lost 8; bases outside the gene matches: 6. Germline-derived CDR1 and CDR2 are SGDLS and YYNGEE. The CDR3 is 16 amino acids. The CDR3 nucleotides read TGTGCCAGCAGCGTAGCTACGGGACAGGGGGCTGACACCATATATTTT. As protein: CASSVATGQGADTIYF.

The rearrangement joins TRBV4-1 to TRBJ1-1; D is ambiguous. CDR1 is MGHRA and CDR2 is YSYEKL in the germline V gene. The CDR3 spans 13 residues. Between the trimmed V and J ends, which lost 5 bases and 7 bases, there was a span of 14 bases. The CDR3 bases are TGCGCCAGCAGCGATCAGGTAAGAGATGAAGCTTTCTTT. Translating it yields CASSDQVRDEAFF.